This record covers a single T cell receptor (beta chain). With V trimmed by 8 bases and J by 0 bases, 6 bases remained unmatched. From germline, CDR1 is SQVTM and CDR2 ANQGSEA. The CDR3 spans 14 residues. As handled by the study authors: It was from reference gene primer amplification that nucleated cell counts were estimated. Here immunoSEQ multiplex PCR was the method, and the copy in TCRdb shows in-frame clones only, minus some. Clonal size and the V and J genes are those of that table, whereas D and trimming came from the DNA. Altogether 390,000 or so clones are present, about 90% being singletons, with the ten largest covering about 7%. This sample stems from a study of blood T cell repertoires in COVID-19. At the level of the study: Acute-phase and convalescent COVID-19 samples originated in the United States, Italy and Spain. Sample material is recorded as cDNA or gDNA derived from T cells, B-cell-depleted T cells, or PBMCs.

Input material: peripheral blood. This receptor was taken from a man aged 18 to 29 with active or convalescent COVID-19. The chain carries TRBV29-1 and TRBJ2-1; 8 nucleotides align to TRBD1. This chain's CDR3 is CSQKGTGSYNEQFF. The DNA of the CDR3 is TGCAGCCAAAAGGGGACAGGCTCCTACAATGAGCAGTTCTTC.